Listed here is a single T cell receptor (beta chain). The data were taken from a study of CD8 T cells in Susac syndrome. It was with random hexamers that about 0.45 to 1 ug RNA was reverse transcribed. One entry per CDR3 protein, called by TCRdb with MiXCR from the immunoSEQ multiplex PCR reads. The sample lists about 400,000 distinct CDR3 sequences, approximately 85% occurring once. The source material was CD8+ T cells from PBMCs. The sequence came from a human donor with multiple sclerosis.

The chain's CDR3 is CASSFGLADYEQYF. The CDR3 nucleotides are TGTGCCAGCAGCTTTGGACTAGCGGACTACGAGCAGTACTTC. This rearrangement joins TRBV6-6 to TRBJ2-7, with 10 bases identical to TRBD2. Trimming took 6 bases from V and 3 from J; bases not matched to a gene: 5. The germline gives CDR1 MNHNY, CDR2 SVGAGI (reference sequence). There are 14 residues in the CDR3.